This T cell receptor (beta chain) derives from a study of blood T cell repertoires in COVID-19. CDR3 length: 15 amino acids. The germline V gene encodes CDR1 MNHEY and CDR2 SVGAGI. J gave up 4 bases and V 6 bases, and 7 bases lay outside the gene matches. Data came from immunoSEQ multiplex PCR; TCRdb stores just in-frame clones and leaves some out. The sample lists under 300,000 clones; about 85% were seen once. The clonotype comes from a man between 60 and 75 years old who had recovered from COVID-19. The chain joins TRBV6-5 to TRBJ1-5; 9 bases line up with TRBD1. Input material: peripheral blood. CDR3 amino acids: CASRIGQGQNQPQHF. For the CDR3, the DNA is TGTGCCAGCAGGATTGGACAGGGGCAAAATCAGCCCCAGCATTTT.